This T cell receptor beta chain comes out of a study of cytomegalovirus exposure and HLA in healthy donors. Looking at the study overall: Early released data comprised tens of millions of unique TCRs from HLA-typed donors.

The CDR3 totals 16 residues. With respect to this clone: Its antigen remains unknown.

PCR primers comprised 60 Vbeta and 13 Jbeta primers. Sequenced by immunoSEQ multiplex PCR; TCRdb stores in-frame clones only, minus some. Of 200,000 to 250,000 clones in the sample, 82% are singletons; the top ten hold 4.5% to 6%. Study outcomes and limitations: TCR beta V- and J-gene trimming, according to a later analysis, was linked to a missense DCLRE1C variant. In an earlier analysis, in approximately 570 donors, most V segments appeared productive either ~87% or ~30% of the time. Sequencing probably produced one cluster of sequence variants that were highly shared.

This sequence was found in a middle-aged woman in good health and CMV-seropositive. The chain uses TRBV21-1 and TRBJ1-5; the tabulated D call, TRBD1, remains unverified against the DNA. TRBV21-1 is a pseudogene locus. The sample was PBMCs. CDR3 residues: CASSNPQGASNQPQHF. CDR3 in DNA: TGTGCCAGCAGCAACCCACAGGGGGCCAGCAATCAGCCCCAGCATTTT.